This T cell receptor (beta chain) was sequenced in a study of human T cells and chemical hapten exposure. Background on the study: The study traced per-sample TCR yield variation mainly to small differences in pooled library volumes.

Unique molecular identifiers were affixed to discrete cDNA molecules within the library. TCRdb analysed the RACE reads with MiXCR anew, one entry per CDR3 protein. Among some 400,000 distinct CDR3 sequences listed, 4.5% to 5.5% were seen once. Looked up from germline, CDR1 is MDHEN and CDR2 is SYDVKM. The CDR3 is 12 amino acids. Findings and limits, study-wide: Significantly greater numbers of large CDR3 similarity clusters came from expanded TCRs than from controls. High-frequency TCRs, those above 1 in 1000, stayed the same after DPC sensitization.

Stated time point: pre-sensitization, week 0. The treatment here: therapeutic diphenylcyclopropenone sensitization with weekly scalp DPC. The sample holds many counts of this clonotype. Its antigen is unidentified. One end of the junction fails to match germline, which may point to a read error. This chain connects TRBV28 to TRBJ2-3; D gene unclear. Source: whole blood, taken in connection with sensitization to the hapten diphenylcyclopropenone (DPC). The clonotype originates from a woman aged 45-65 years with alopecia areata. Some clones in this sample may be carry-over from other donors' samples. The CDR3 is CASSSPTDTQYF. CDR3 coding DNA: TGCGCCAGCAGCTCTCCTACAGATACGCAGTATTTT.